This T cell receptor (beta chain) emerged from a study of post-analysis software for immune sequencing data. Study in general: The disease courses covered relapsing-remitting, secondary progressive and progressive-relapsing multiple sclerosis. Study-level findings and limits: People with multiple sclerosis had a significantly lower normalized Chao1 diversity than controls did. Five TRBV segments, including TRBV5-6, TRBV5-1 and TRBV20-1, were more frequent in patients than controls.

Unique molecular identifiers had been added to the TCR beta cDNA libraries. Between about 0.9 and 11 million T cells gave rise to 450,000 to 650,000 cDNA molecules. A single record per CDR3 protein comes from TCRdb applying MiXCR to the PCR reads. The sample lists 250,000 to 300,000 distinct CDR3 sequences, 30% to 45% occurring once. With regard to this clonotype: Antigen: not known.

The CDR3 sequence is 14 residues long. Germline V gene lookup returns CDR1 SGDLS and CDR2 YYNGEE. V was pared by 5 bases and J by 6 bases, with 10 bases of the junction left unmatched. The chain links TRBV9 to TRBJ1-1; 7 nucleotides match TRBD1. This sequence was found in a girl under 18 with multiple sclerosis. The sequencing input was blood. CDR3 in DNA: TGTGCCAGCAGGGGAGGGCAGGGGGAGGCTGAAGCTTTCTTT. It encodes CASRGGQGEAEAFF.